The sample holds a few counts of the clone carrying this TCR beta chain. Its target is not known. The intended depth for sequencing was 1 in 200,000 to 1 in 1 million T cells. Repertoires were generated with immunoSEQ multiplex PCR, while TCRdb's copy carries only in-frame clones and drops some. The table has 30,000 to 40,000 clones, about 70% seen once. CDR3 length equals 12 residues. The germline V gene encodes CDR1 MDHEN and CDR2 SYDVKM. V lost 2 bases and J lost 9, with 8 bases in between. This sample was taken from a study of cytotoxic CD8 clonotypes in ibrutinib-treated CLL. The study's findings and limits: T-cell clonality at baseline went above that of age-matched healthy donors and rose and fell with circulating CD8+ T-cell counts. Contraction or stability on treatment characterized the public clonotypes, which were uncommon. Progressing and sustained-remission patients had different sampling times.

The origin of this receptor is a human donor with chronic lymphocytic leukemia. This specimen was PBMCs, taken before ibrutinib treatment. J is TRBJ2-1 and V is TRBV28; D remains unclear. The CDR3 DNA sequence: TGTGCCAGCAGTTTAAGTCGGATTGAGCAGTTCTTC. Its protein product is CASSLSRIEQFF.